This T cell receptor (beta chain) derives from a study of OX40 agonist ivuxolimab in advanced cancers. On the study more broadly: Six ivuxolimab dose levels, 0.01 to 10 mg/kg, were given intravenously every 2 weeks.

V was cut by 0 bases and J by 1 base, with 27 bases left in between. The CDR3 loop spans 21 amino acids. Patients who had autoimmune disease history or got systemic immunosuppression were left out. Repertoires were generated with immunoSEQ multiplex PCR, while TCRdb's copy carries only in-frame clones and drops some. The data contain approximately 37,000 clones, 65% to 90% of them singletons. The receptor was isolated from an adult with an advanced solid tumor such as melanoma, head and neck, liver or kidney cancer. The sequencing used CD4+ or CD8+ T cells sorted from blood, collected in a trial of the OX40 agonist ivuxolimab. This chain links TRBV6-7 with TRBJ1-1; a possible D gene is TRBD1 (6 bases). TRBV6-7 is identified as an open reading frame with a role that is uncertain. The CDR3 spells CASSYSGKAAGGGTQNTEAFF. CDR3 DNA sequence: TGTGCCAGCAGTTACTCAGGTAAGGCGGCAGGAGGGGGAACCCAGAACACTGAAGCTTTCTTT.